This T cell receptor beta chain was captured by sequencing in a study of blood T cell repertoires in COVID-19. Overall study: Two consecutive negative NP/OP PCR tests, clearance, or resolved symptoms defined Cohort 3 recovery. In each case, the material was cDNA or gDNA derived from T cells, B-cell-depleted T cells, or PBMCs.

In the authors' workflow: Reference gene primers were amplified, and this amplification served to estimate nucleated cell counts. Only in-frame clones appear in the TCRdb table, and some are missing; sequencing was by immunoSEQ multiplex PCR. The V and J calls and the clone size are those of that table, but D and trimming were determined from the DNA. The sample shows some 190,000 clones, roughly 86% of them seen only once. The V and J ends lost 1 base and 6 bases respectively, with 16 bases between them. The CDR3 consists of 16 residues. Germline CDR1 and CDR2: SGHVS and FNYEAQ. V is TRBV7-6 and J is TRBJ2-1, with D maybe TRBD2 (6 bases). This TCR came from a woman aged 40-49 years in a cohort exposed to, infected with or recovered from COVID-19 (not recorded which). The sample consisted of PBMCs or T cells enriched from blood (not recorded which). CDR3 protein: CASSLGRDAAFNEQFF. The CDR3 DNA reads TGTGCCAGCAGCTTAGGGAGGGACGCAGCCTTCAATGAGCAGTTCTTC.